This T cell receptor beta chain was documented in a study of T cell repertoires in cytomegalovirus infection. As concerns this clonotype: Its antigen is as yet unknown.

TCRdb reprocessed the reads via MiXCR and lists one record per CDR3 protein. The sample contains about 830,000 distinct CDR3 sequences, 32% of which appear only once. Germline V gene lookup returns CDR1 KGHSH and CDR2 LQKENI. The CDR3 runs to 17 residues. The trim removed 4 bases at V and 4 bases at J, leaving 14 bases unmatched. The sample was cultured CD8+ T cells from PBMCs, taken from culture after CMV antigen stimulation. This receptor was obtained from a human donor in good health (CMV status not recorded). Some clones in this sample may be carry-over from other donors' samples. This chain uses TRBV18 with TRBJ1-1; 8 bases map to TRBD1. This chain's CDR3 is CASSLTPDREYGTEAFF. In DNA, the CDR3 is TGTGCCAGCTCACTAACGCCGGACAGGGAATACGGCACTGAAGCTTTCTTT.